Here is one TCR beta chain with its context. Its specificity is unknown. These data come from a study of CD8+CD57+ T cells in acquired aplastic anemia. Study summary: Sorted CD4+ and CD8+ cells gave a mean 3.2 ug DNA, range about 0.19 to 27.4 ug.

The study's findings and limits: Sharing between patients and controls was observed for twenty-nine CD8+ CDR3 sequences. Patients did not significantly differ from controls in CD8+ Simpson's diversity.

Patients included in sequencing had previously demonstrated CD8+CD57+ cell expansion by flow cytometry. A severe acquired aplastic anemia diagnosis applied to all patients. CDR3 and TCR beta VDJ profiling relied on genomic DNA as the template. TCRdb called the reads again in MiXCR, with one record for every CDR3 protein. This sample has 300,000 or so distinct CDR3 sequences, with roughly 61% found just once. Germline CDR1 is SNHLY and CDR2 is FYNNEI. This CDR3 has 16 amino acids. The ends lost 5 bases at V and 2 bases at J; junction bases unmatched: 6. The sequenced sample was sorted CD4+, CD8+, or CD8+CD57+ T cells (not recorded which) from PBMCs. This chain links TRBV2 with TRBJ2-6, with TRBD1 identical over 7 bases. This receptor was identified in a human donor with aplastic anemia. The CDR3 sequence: CASSKQGSPGANVLTF. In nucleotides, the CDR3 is TGTGCCAGCAGTAAACAGGGGTCCCCTGGGGCCAACGTCCTGACTTTC.